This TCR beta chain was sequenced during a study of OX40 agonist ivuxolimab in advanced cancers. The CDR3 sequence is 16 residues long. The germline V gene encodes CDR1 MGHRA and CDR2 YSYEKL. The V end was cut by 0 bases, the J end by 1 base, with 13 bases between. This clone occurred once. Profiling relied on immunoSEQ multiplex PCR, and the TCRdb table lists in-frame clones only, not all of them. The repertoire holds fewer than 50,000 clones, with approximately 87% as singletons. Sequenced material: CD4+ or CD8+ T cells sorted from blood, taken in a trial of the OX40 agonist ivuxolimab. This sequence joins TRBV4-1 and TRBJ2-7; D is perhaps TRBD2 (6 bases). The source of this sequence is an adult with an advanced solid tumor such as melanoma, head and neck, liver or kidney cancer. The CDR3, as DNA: TGCGCCAGCAGCCAAGATCCGGGGGTCGGGTCCTACGAGCAGTACTTC. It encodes CASSQDPGVGSYEQYF.